One T cell receptor beta chain is described in this entry. What this receptor recognizes is not known. Base qualities were left out, and no much larger clone turns up one base away. This entry belongs to a study of control samples from healthy donors and cancer patients (dated by TCRdb to about 2020). The CDR3 holds 12 amino acids from the cysteine to the phenylalanine. The only DNA kept is the CDR3, 36 bases in frame from the first base. Between the V and J ends, shortened by 8 bases and 2 bases respectively, the junction contains 10 bases. The germline V gene provides CDR1 MDHEN and CDR2 SYDVKM. The library was built by means of the immunoSEQ multiplex PCR assay. TCRdb obtained this table from immuneACCESS and retained in-frame rearrangements with V and J assigned. These tables miss some clones; where compared with another copy, unresolved V genes account for less than half of the shortfall, and the remainder is unexplained. The sample includes about 97,000 clones, with under 95% observed a single time. The biggest ten clones account for 2% to 3% of the sample.

The receptor's source is a woman in her late teens or twenties in good health. The chain is encoded by TRBV28 joined to TRBJ2-7, with the D segment identity uncertain. Sequencing input: blood. The CDR3 reads CASGQYAYEQYF. The bases are TGTGCCAGCGGGCAGTATGCCTACGAGCAGTACTTC.